One T cell receptor (beta chain) is described in this entry. Its target is unknown. V shed 5 bases and J 3 bases; nucleotides not matched to a gene: 7. The V gene's germline CDR1 is MNHEY and CDR2 SMNVEV (reference sequence). This CDR3 is built from 16 residues. This entry belongs to a study of graft-versus-host responses after intestinal transplantation. The protocol was immunoSEQ multiplex PCR, while the TCRdb copy is restricted to in-frame clones and leaves out a portion. The sample lists approximately 80,000 clones; approximately 88% were seen once. Sequencing used unstimulated CD4+ T cells sorted from spleen or lymph node cells, obtained before intestinal transplant. This receptor was obtained from a human donor who received an intestinal transplant. The rearrangement uses TRBV27 and TRBJ1-5, with 10 nucleotides matching TRBD1. This CDR3 is CASSQRTGGINQPQHF. CDR3 nucleotide sequence: TGTGCCAGCAGTCAACGGACAGGGGGGATCAATCAGCCCCAGCATTTT.